The entry below describes one T cell receptor (beta chain). The specificity of this receptor is unknown. It has no much larger one-base neighbor in the sample; base qualities were not kept. Unmatched junction bases come to 10, with V trimmed by 3 bases and J by 10 bases. The CDR3 sequence holds 14 residues, the cysteine and phenylalanine included. The only DNA kept is the CDR3, 42 bases in frame from the first base. Per the germline V gene (reference sequence), GTSNPN is the CDR1 and SVGIG is the CDR2. The library was produced with the immunoSEQ multiplex PCR assay. The multiplex PCR relied on a mix of 60 forward primers for TCR Vbeta segments and 13 reverse primers for TCR Jbeta segments. A multiplex PCR assay on genomic DNA amplified the CDR3 region of rearranged TCR beta genes. The Illumina HiSeq System was used to sequence the amplified TCR beta libraries as 87-base-pair reads. Per the original workflow: Across the 500 to 750 repertoires, a later analysis counted 80 million or so unique TCR beta chains, about 10 million of which were shared by at least two donors. Raw reads were error-corrected and collapsed into unique sequences by a nearest-neighbor algorithm in which closely related sequences were merged to remove PCR and sequencing errors. Alignment of CDR3 sequences to IMGT reference sequences was used to assign V, D and J gene segments. For a sequence to be retained, a match of at least six nucleotides to both a V gene segment and a J gene segment was required. Rearrangements were called productive when the CDR3 lacked stop codons and stayed in frame with V and J; all others were non-productive. CDR3 was defined by IMGT convention, running from the second conserved V-encoded cysteine to the conserved J-encoded phenylalanine. Sequences without an unambiguous match to a single V gene segment were excluded from the earlier analysis of several hundred of the donors. An earlier analysis of fewer than 650 of the donors classified V segments as functional when productive rearrangements were above 56.7% and as segregating when the standard deviation between donors was above 5%. To diagnose cytomegalovirus status from the catalog of TCR beta chain sequences, a statistical classification framework was built. In a later analysis, V and J genes were assigned by comparing TCR nucleotide sequences against IMGT/GENE-DB human TR gene sequences. In a later analysis, CDR3 sequences and most-parsimonious VDJ recombination scenarios were assigned using the TCRdist pipeline. In a later analysis, each TCR beta chain was defined by its CDR3 amino acid sequence together with its V-gene family, and reads without a unique V-gene family were excluded. As a way to deal with suspected cross-contamination and a sequencing artifact, a later analysis dropped more than 500 nucleotide sequences that were highly shared and had low generation probability. In a later analysis, a clonal expansion index was calculated for each public chain from normalized within-repertoire ranks of inferred template counts. A later analysis computed generation probabilities with a VDJ recombination model fitted to out-of-frame rearrangements, and checked the results against IGoR. A later analysis scored TCR-TCR, TCR-HLA and TCR-CMV co-occurrence with hypergeometric tests, applying a repertoire-size bias correction to TCR pairs. A later analysis estimated false discovery rates by permuting HLA or CMV assignments 20 times. In a later analysis, co-occurring TCRs were grouped using DBSCAN, and TCRdist sequence similarity was added for clustering within HLA-allele-positive subsets. For co-occurrence clustering, repertoires with fewer than 30,000 or more than 120,000 public chains were excluded, along with a handful of repertoires with anomalous nucleotide sharing. This is the immuneACCESS table as TCRdb keeps it, with only in-frame sequences that have V and J called. A part of the clones is gone; compared with another copy, unresolved V genes explain less than half, and the rest is unexplained. V and J calls and clone size are those listed in that table; D and trimming were worked out from the DNA. This sample has 100,000 to 150,000 clones in its table, and 65% to 80% of those were observed once. Approximately 1.7% of the sample goes to the ten largest clones.

The sample is drawn from a study of cytomegalovirus exposure and HLA in healthy donors (dated by TCRdb to between 2016 and 2019). Background on the whole study: In an earlier analysis of under 750 of the donors, approximately 260 Gb of sequence data and 117 million unique TCR beta sequences from roughly 200 million T cells were reported. An early release that covered about 600 HLA-typed donors contained approximately 300 gigabases of sequencing data and 80 million or so unique TCR sequences. Of the roughly 400 genotyped donors, around 81% fell in the genetic ancestry cluster associated with self-reported Caucasian donors. The aim of the study was to test whether cataloging public T cell receptors could identify signatures of past pathogen exposure. The study used immunosequencing to profile the T cell repertoires of approximately 650 subjects and linked those repertoires to cytomegalovirus serostatus. A separate validation cohort of more than 100 different subjects was used in addition to the roughly 720-subject first cohort. To predict cytomegalovirus infection status, the study combined high-throughput TCR immunosequencing, statistical association of individual TCRs with disease status, and machine learning. A later analysis re-analyzed previously published TCR beta repertoires from approximately 670 donors and added high-resolution HLA genotyping to study TCR occurrence patterns. Rather than drawing on any new phenotypic data, the later analysis identified candidate immune exposures from TCR beta sequences and the way those sequences occurred across donors. In an earlier analysis of more than 550 of the donors, high-throughput TCR beta sequencing was used to judge whether each TCR beta V gene segment behaved as functional or pseudogenic. Donor age, sex, ethnicity and CMV serostatus were compiled together with the repertoire data. A later genetic analysis used genome-wide SNP genotypes for about 60% of the roughly 670 donors, treating that subset as a discovery cohort. All discovery cohort repertoires had been generated using a single sequencing platform. HLA typing covered class I and class II loci at four-digit resolution. The number of typed donors differed by locus: roughly 620-640 for A, B, C, DRB1 and DQB1; approximately 530 for DQA1; approximately 600 for DPA1; and roughly 450 for DPB1. Because of strong linkage in the cohort, five DR-DQ haplotypes were treated as single units for association and clustering. On average, 235,054 unique TCR beta nucleotide sequences were sequenced per donor among about 400 genotyped donors of the cohort, with around 19% of those sequences being non-productive.

The cohort comprised under 700 healthy bone marrow donors. All cohort members were sampled while nominally healthy, although unrecorded immune exposures were likely present. The donor was CMV seronegative and was included in the group of a few hundred seronegative cohort members. A peripheral blood sample was provided by each donor, and peripheral blood mononuclear cells were used for TCR beta sequencing. Genomic DNA was extracted from the blood cell samples with the Qiagen DNeasy Blood Extraction Kit. The research as a whole found: Compared with equally common non-associated chains, HLA-associated TCR beta chains in a later analysis were more clonally expanded and had lower generation probabilities. Sequencing depth was assumed to be roughly uniform across donors in the presence/absence analyses, though that assumption may not hold. Because HLA typing was missing for some donors at each locus, association tests included only the typed subset. Some IMGT-functional V segments, including TRBV6-2 and TRBV6-3, could not be distinguished by the 87-base-pair reads and were therefore excluded. The earlier analysis of fewer than 750 of the donors excluded 15 to 20 rarely observed V segments, including chromosome 9 orphons, because counts were too low. In a later genetic analysis, a missense DCLRE1C variant was associated with V-gene and J-gene trimming of TCR beta chains, and the association was replicated in an independent cohort. A further reported finding was that TCR beta sequences accurately predicted the HLA-A and HLA-B alleles for most subjects in the first cohort. According to a later analysis, parvovirus B19, influenza, CMV and Epstein-Barr virus appeared linked to several top co-occurrence clusters. Only TCR beta chains were sequenced in this cohort, and the absence of alpha or paired-chain data limited detectable features. Immune exposure information for the cohort was limited to CMV serostatus. An earlier analysis of some 590 of the donors showed that most TCR beta V segments appeared in productive rearrangements either about 90% or about 30% of the time, which broadly matched IMGT annotations. A later analysis found that TCR association rates varied across HLA loci, with DRB1 alleles showing the most associated TCRs and HLA-C alleles the fewest. When HLA alleles, especially DR and DQ, strongly co-occurred, TCR associations were difficult to assign to individual alleles. Correlated functional status among segregating V segments might be attributable to linkage disequilibrium, but an unknown experimental factor could not be ruled out. A few of the identified cytomegalovirus-associated TCR beta chains were confirmed in vitro to be specific for cytomegalovirus antigens. While some public TCRs were present in many individuals, most TCR sequences turned up only very rarely across donors. The authors suggested that the approach could potentially be generalized to other disease states and immunological phenotypes. In a later analysis, about 16,000 TCR beta sequences were associated with specific HLA alleles at a false discovery rate of 0.05. The classifier was reported to diagnose cytomegalovirus status with high specificity and sensitivity in both the original cohort and the validation cohort. In a later analysis, most CMV-associated TCR beta chains were found to appear HLA-restricted, with HLA associations seemingly driven largely by CMV exposure. A total of fewer than 200 TCR beta chains were listed by the study as associated with cytomegalovirus. Compared with the roughly 600-donor mean, donors in an Asian-associated ancestry cluster had fewer N-insertions in productive TCRs, according to a later genetic analysis. The sequencing pipeline was judged likely to have produced a cluster of highly shared sequence variants as a technical artifact.

The sequencing input was PBMCs. The TCR comes from a woman between 35 and 50 years old in good health and CMV-seronegative. The receptor chain draws on TRBV30 and TRBJ2-1, with 9 bases matching TRBD2. The CDR3 reads as follows: CAWRLAGNFGEQFF. The base sequence is TGTGCCTGGAGGCTAGCGGGGAACTTCGGGGAGCAGTTCTTC.